The clone carrying this TCR beta chain was detected only a few times. A single record per CDR3 protein comes from TCRdb applying MiXCR to the RT-PCR reads. This sample has about 700,000 distinct CDR3 sequences; 14% occur once, and the top ten carry roughly 3.9%. The germline CDR1 and CDR2 sequences are SGHTA and FQGNSA. The CDR3 is 15 amino acids. V gave up 4 bases and J gave up 4 bases; unmatched junction bases: 9. The material sequenced was memory CD4+ T cells from blood. The clonotype was recovered from a female donor in good health, serving as a healthy control. This chain uses TRBV7-2 with TRBJ2-7; 8 positions agree with TRBD2. This CDR3 is CASSSWGREGYEQYF. In DNA, the CDR3 is TGTGCCAGCAGCTCCTGGGGTCGGGAGGGGTACGAGCAGTACTTC.